This T cell receptor (beta chain) appears in the sequencing data of a study of T-cell memory formation after mild COVID-19. Study-level information: Clusters of TCRs were largely donor specific.

Points on this clonotype: Its antigen is not known.

The CDR3 runs to 12 residues. Looked up from germline, CDR1 is SQVTM and CDR2 is ANQGSEA. Trimming took 6 bases from V and 2 from J, leaving 11 bases between them. TCR alpha and TCR beta cDNA libraries carrying sample barcodes and UMIs came from 5'RACE with constant-segment primers. A single record per CDR3 protein comes from TCRdb applying MiXCR to the 5' RACE reads. The table has roughly 220,000 distinct CDR3 sequences, around 9.5% seen once. Study-level findings and limits: Chiefly within CM and EM were the contracting CD4+ clones; CD8+ ones were within EMRA. Confirmation of SARS-CoV-2 specificity was lacking for second-wave clones peaking day 37.

Sequencing was performed on PBMCs or a T cell subset sorted from them (not recorded which). V usage is TRBV29-1 and J usage is TRBJ2-7; possible D gene TRBD2, 5 bases. This receptor was identified in a man between 18 and 29 years old who had mild COVID-19 (a few samples of this study predate the infection). Cell type and time point are not known. The CDR3 is CSVRLGTYEQYF. The CDR3 DNA reads TGCAGCGTCCGACTCGGGACCTACGAGCAGTACTTC.